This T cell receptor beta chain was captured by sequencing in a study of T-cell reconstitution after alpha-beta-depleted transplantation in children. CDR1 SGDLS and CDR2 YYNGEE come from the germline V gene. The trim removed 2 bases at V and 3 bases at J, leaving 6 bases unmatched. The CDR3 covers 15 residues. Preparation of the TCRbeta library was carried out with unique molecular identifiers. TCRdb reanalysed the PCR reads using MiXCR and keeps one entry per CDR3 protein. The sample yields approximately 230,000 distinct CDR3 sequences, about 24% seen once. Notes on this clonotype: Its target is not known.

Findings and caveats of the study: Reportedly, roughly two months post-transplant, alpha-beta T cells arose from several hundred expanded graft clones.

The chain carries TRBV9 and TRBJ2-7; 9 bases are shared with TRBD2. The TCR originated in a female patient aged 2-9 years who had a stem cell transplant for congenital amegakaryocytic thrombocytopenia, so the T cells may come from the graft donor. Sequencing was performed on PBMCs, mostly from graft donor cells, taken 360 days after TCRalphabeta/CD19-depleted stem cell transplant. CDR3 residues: CASSVAPTSGYEQYF. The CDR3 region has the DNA TGTGCCAGCAGCGTCGCCCCGACTAGCGGCTACGAGCAGTACTTC.